This TCR beta chain was observed in a study of patients and donors after allogeneic stem cell transplantation. TCRdb analysed the RT-PCR reads with MiXCR anew, one entry per CDR3 protein. The sample contains around 31,000 distinct CDR3 sequences, approximately 6.2% of which appear only once. This clonotype occurred a few times. Germline V gene lookup returns CDR1 KGHSH and CDR2 LQKENI. This CDR3 spans 17 amino acids. The ends lost 4 bases at V and 3 bases at J; junction bases unmatched: 8. Sequenced sample: blood, either unsorted or a sorted T cell fraction (not recorded which). The receptor comes from a human donor who was either an allogeneic HSCT recipient or a stem cell or donor lymphocyte infusion donor (not recorded which). It is not recorded whose cells these are; they may come from a transplant donor. The chain combines TRBV18 with TRBJ2-7, with 14 bases matching TRBD2. DNA for the CDR3: TGTGCCAGCTCACTCCAACGACTAGCGGGAGGGCACTACGAGCAGTACTTC. Its protein is CASSLQRLAGGHYEQYF. Complete variable domain (other parts from reference TRBV18 and TRBJ2-7): NAGVMQNPRHLVRRRGQEARLRCSPMKGHSHVYWYRQLPEEGLKFMVYLQKENIIDESGMPKERFSAEFPKEGPSILRIQQVVRGDSAAYFCASSLQRLAGGHYEQYFGPGTRLTVT.